One sample yielded the 2 T cell receptor beta chains listed below, sequenced in a study of shared clonotypes between healthy human individuals (dated by TCRdb to about 2020). CD8 naive samples were obtained by positive selection for CCR7 among CD45RO-negative cells, yielding a CD45RA+CCR7+ population from which TemRA cells were excluded. Library preparation employed the immunoSEQ multiplex PCR assay. TCRdb carries this immuneACCESS record with in-frame sequences only. Its versions omit some clonotypes, under half of them owing to an unresolved V gene in the studies checked, with the rest unexplained. For this sample there are 550,000 to 750,000 clones; just over 90% appear just once. The ten biggest clones cover 24% of the sample. Sequences were obtained from naive CD8+ T cells sorted from blood. The sample's cell subset or site label is to be understood as: CD45RA+CCR7+. These receptors were obtained from a man aged 25 to 40 in good health.

Only a few counts were recorded for this clone. The V gene is TRBV7-9, the J gene TRBJ2-7; 9 nucleotides line up with TRBD2. J gave up 2 bases and V 4 bases, and 9 bases lay outside the gene matches. CDR3 length equals 16 residues. CDR1 is SEHNR and CDR2 is FQNEAQ in the germline V gene (reference sequence). Here the CDR3 reads CASSSGGGAVAYEQYF. The CDR3 nucleotides read TGTGCCAGCAGCTCGGGCGGGGGGGCGGTCGCCTACGAGCAGTACTTC. The variable domain in full, with the rest retrieved from reference TRBV7-9 and TRBJ2-7, is DTGVSQNPRHKITKRGQNVTFRCDPISEHNRLYWYRQTLGQGPEFLTYFQNEAQLEKSRLLSDRFSAERPKGSFSTLEIQRTEQGDSAMYLCASSSGGGAVAYEQYFGPGTRLTVT.

Here the CDR3 reads CASSRIAGPSPDEQYF. The CDR3 nucleotides read TGTGCCAGCAGCCGTATAGCGGGCCCCTCGCCAGACGAGCAGTACTTC. V gene TRBV13 combines with J gene TRBJ2-7, with 7 bases matching TRBD2. Trimming took 5 bases from V and 5 from J; bases not matched to a gene: 15. The CDR3 loop spans 16 amino acids. The germline CDR1 and CDR2 sequences are PRHDT and FYEKMQ (reference sequence).